The source of this TCR beta chain is a study of a mutant IDH1 vaccine in newly diagnosed glioma. Study at large: Following radiotherapy alone, or alongside temozolomide cycles, vaccination was started after an interval of 4-6 weeks. Before enrollment, the patients had been treated with radiotherapy alone, temozolomide alone, or both together. Most of them had received both. Study conclusions and caveats: Changes to the top peripheral T cell clonotypes appeared unrelated to pseudoprogression. Vaccination elicited immune responses in around 93% of patients.

Time point meaning: week 11, during vaccination. A 20-mer mutant IDH1 peptide at 300 ug was injected subcutaneously with topical imiquimod. Data came from immunoSEQ multiplex PCR; TCRdb stores just in-frame clones and leaves some out. The sample holds about 60,000 clones, under 85% seen once. The germline gives CDR1 SGHAT, CDR2 FQDESV (reference sequence). Trimming removed 5 bases at V and 7 bases at J, with 14 bases between. The CDR3 covers 14 residues. As to this clone: Its antigen is undetermined.

This TCR was recovered from a man aged 25-45 years with glioma. The V and J genes are TRBV11-1 and TRBJ2-2; D is perhaps TRBD2 (5 bases). The source was PBMCs, collected from a glioma patient whose treatment included an IDH1 peptide vaccine. In nucleotides, the CDR3 is TGTGCCAGCAGCCTATGGGGAGATAGCGGGGAGCTGTTTTTT. As protein: CASSLWGDSGELFF.